This TCR beta chain was recovered during a study of PD-1 and CTLA-4 blockade in melanoma. With 5 bases removed from V and 7 bases from J, the gap between germline ends came to 14 bases. The germline V gene encodes CDR1 SEHNR and CDR2 FQNEAQ (reference sequence). This CDR3 has 13 amino acids. Measured with immunoSEQ multiplex PCR; TCRdb has only the in-frame clones, and not every one. The sample records 20,000 to 25,000 clones, roughly 88% being singletons. The source was CD8+ T cells from peripheral blood, collected before anti-PD-1 treatment. This clonotype originated in a human donor with melanoma. The V and J genes are TRBV7-9 and TRBJ1-1, with a tentative D call TRBD1 (5 bases). The chain's CDR3 is CASSPGPIFEAFF. CDR3 bases: TGTGCCAGCAGCCCGGGACCGATATTTGAAGCTTTCTTT.